The 22 T cell receptor beta chains below were found in one sample sequenced in a study of blood T cell repertoires in COVID-19. Produced via immunoSEQ multiplex PCR; TCRdb's table is partial and in-frame only. Of about 480,000 clones detected, 80% to 90% appear once; the ten largest clones hold about 0.91%. The source material was peripheral blood. The source of these receptors is a man between 18 and 35 years old with COVID-19, enrolled during active disease.

CDR3 sequence: CASSDSGTGDLETQYF. In DNA, the CDR3 is TGTGCCAGCAGTGACTCGGGGACAGGGGACCTCGAGACCCAGTACTTC. The V and J genes are TRBV6-4 and TRBJ2-5; TRBD1 aligns across 10 bases. CDR1 MRHNA and CDR2 SNTAGT come from the germline V gene. The CDR3 contains 16 residues. J lost 5 bases, V lost 0 bases, and 6 bases had no gene match.

CDR3: CASSLGAWADTQYF. CDR3 coding DNA: TGCGCCAGCAGCTTGGGGGCTTGGGCAGATACGCAGTATTTT. The V call is TRBV5-1, the J call TRBJ2-3; D is undetermined. CDR1 SGHRS and CDR2 YFSETQ come from the germline V gene. V was shortened by 0 bases and J by 4 bases, with 9 bases between the two germline ends. The length of the CDR3 is 14 residues.

J is TRBJ2-1 and V is TRBV27; 13 bases line up with TRBD2. CDR3 length equals 14 residues. Trimming took 6 bases from V and 5 from J; bases not matched to a gene: 1. CDR1 and CDR2 from the germline V gene are MNHEY and SMNVEV (reference sequence). The CDR3 DNA sequence: TGTGCCAGCAGACTAGCGGGAGGGAACAATGAGCAGTTCTTC. It translates to CASRLAGGNNEQFF.

This chain joins TRBV5-1 and TRBJ2-3; D perhaps matches TRBD1 (6 bases). The V end was cut by 4 bases, the J end by 7 bases, with 22 bases between. CDR3 length equals 16 residues. CDR1 is SGHRS, CDR2 YFSETQ, per germline. CDR3 nucleotide sequence: TGCGCCAGCAGCCCGGGGAAGGGGGTCACATTCCATACGCAGTATTTT. Protein: CASSPGKGVTFHTQYF.

This clone was seen just once. The chain carries TRBV7-3 and TRBJ2-2; 12 bases match TRBD2. V lost 5 bases and J lost 4; bases outside the gene matches: 8. Looked up from germline, CDR1 is SGHTA and CDR2 is FQGTGA. The CDR3 length is 17 residues. CDR3 residues: CASSPKLAGGTTGELFF. The CDR3 DNA sequence: TGTGCCAGCAGCCCAAAACTAGCGGGGGGAACCACCGGGGAGCTGTTTTTT.

This clone was seen just once. The V and J genes are TRBV6-5 and TRBJ1-1; 8 bases agree with TRBD1. Germline V gene data show CDR1 as MNHEY and CDR2 as SVGAGI. J gave up 5 bases and V 4 bases, and 12 bases lay outside the gene matches. The CDR3 has 16 residues. The CDR3 DNA is TGTGCCAGCAGTTCATCGCCCGGACAGGGCGAAACTGAAGCTTTCTTT. Residues: CASSSSPGQGETEAFF.

This chain joins TRBV29-1 and TRBJ1-1; 9 nucleotides match TRBD1. CDR1 and CDR2 (germline): SQVTM, ANQGSEA. This CDR3 region has 11 residues. Trimming removed 4 bases from V and 7 bases from J; junction bases left unmatched: 1. The CDR3 DNA reads as TGCAGCGTTGGACAGGGGGATGAAGCTTTCTTT. Translated: CSVGQGDEAFF.

The rearrangement links TRBV5-1 to TRBJ2-5; 8 bases are shared with TRBD2. The CDR3 sequence is 15 residues long. Germline V lookup: CDR1 SGHRS, CDR2 YFSETQ. V was clipped by 4 bases and J by 2 bases; unmatched bases: 7. CDR3 sequence (DNA): TGCGCCAGCAGCCCAGGACTAGCAATACAAGAGACCCAGTACTTC. Residues: CASSPGLAIQETQYF. The variable domain in full, completed from reference TRBV5-1 and TRBJ2-5, reads KAGVTQTPRYLIKTRGQQVTLSCSPISGHRSVSWYQQTPGQGLQFLFEYFSETQRNKGNFPGRFSGRQFSNSRSEMNVSTLELGDSALYLCASSPGLAIQETQYFGPGTRLLVL.

Written as DNA, the CDR3 is TGTGCCAGTCTGCAGTCCGTCTACGAGCAGTACTTC. This sequence encodes CASLQSVYEQYF. The rearrangement joins TRBV19 to TRBJ2-7, with D uncertain. Trimming left V 8 bases short and J 3 bases short, with 11 bases between. This CDR3 region has 12 residues. Germline CDR1 LNHDA, CDR2 SQIVND (reference sequence).

The chain links TRBV7-9 to TRBJ2-3; TRBD2 agrees at 7 bases. V lost 3 bases to trimming and J lost 6 bases; unmatched junction nucleotides: 3. The CDR3 has 13 residues. Looked up from germline, CDR1 is SEHNR and CDR2 is FQNEAQ (reference sequence). The CDR3 reads CASSFAGGDTQYF. Here the CDR3 DNA reads TGTGCCAGCAGCTTTGCCGGGGGGGATACGCAGTATTTT. Looking up the rest from reference TRBV7-9 and TRBJ2-3 gives the full variable domain: DTGVSQNPRHKITKRGQNVTFRCDPISEHNRLYWYRQTLGQGPEFLTYFQNEAQLEKSRLLSDRFSAERPKGSFSTLEIQRTEQGDSAMYLCASSFAGGDTQYFGPGTRLTVL.

This chain connects TRBV3-1 (or the pseudogene TRBV3-2) to TRBJ2-3, with D perhaps TRBD1 (5 bases). The V gene lost 4 bases and the J gene lost 0 bases, with 11 bases spanning the gap. The CDR3 is made up of 15 amino acids. CDR1 and CDR2 (germline): LGHDT, YNNKEL (reference sequence). The CDR3 protein is CASSPRTTSTDTQYF. The CDR3 coding sequence is TGTGCCAGCAGCCCGCGGACAACTAGCACAGATACGCAGTATTTT.

This chain connects TRBV19 to TRBJ2-4; D ambiguous. Between the trimmed V and J ends, which lost 7 bases and 6 bases, there was a span of 16 bases. Germline-derived CDR1 and CDR2 are LNHDA and SQIVND (reference sequence). The CDR3 has 14 residues. CDR3 in DNA: TGTGCCAGTACCCCGAACCCAGGTTTAAACATTCAGTACTTC. The encoded protein is CASTPNPGLNIQYF.

The V gene is TRBV14, the J gene TRBJ1-2, with D possibly TRBD1 on 5 matching bases. The germline V gene has CDR1 SGHDN and CDR2 FVKESK. Trimming removed 0 bases from V and 3 bases from J, with 8 bases in between. The CDR3 is 14 amino acids. CDR3 amino acids: CASSQEGADYGYTF. For the CDR3, the DNA is TGTGCCAGCAGCCAAGAAGGGGCCGACTATGGCTACACCTTC.

The chain employs TRBV25-1 and TRBJ1-2; 7 bases align to TRBD1. Germline V lookup: CDR1 MGHDK, CDR2 SYGVNS. The CDR3 totals 18 residues. The V gene end was trimmed by 0 bases and the J gene end by 7 bases; junction bases not matched to a gene: 17. The CDR3 here is CASSEYDSPDRVGFGYTF. In DNA form, the CDR3 reads TGTGCCAGCAGTGAATACGACTCTCCAGACAGGGTTGGGTTTGGCTACACCTTC.

The rearrangement links TRBV4-1 to TRBJ2-1, with 13 bases identical to TRBD2. Losses at the gene ends were 4 bases for V and 2 bases for J; bases not matched to a gene: 11. The V gene's germline CDR1 is MGHRA and CDR2 YSYEKL. CDR3 length: 19 residues. CDR3 protein: CASSRPLGTSGITYNEQFF. In nucleotides, the CDR3 is TGCGCCAGCAGCCGACCCCTAGGGACTAGCGGGATTACCTACAATGAGCAGTTCTTC.

J is TRBJ2-3 and V is TRBV4-1, with D maybe TRBD2 (7 bases). Germline loops: CDR1 MGHRA, CDR2 YSYEKL. The germline V and J ends were trimmed by 5 bases and 3 bases, with 21 bases remaining between them. The CDR3 consists of 17 residues. The CDR3 reads CASSLGPARGGTDTQYF. The CDR3 DNA is TGCGCCAGCAGCTTGGGGCCTGCCAGGGGAGGGACAGATACGCAGTATTTT.

The rearrangement uses TRBV5-6 and TRBJ2-1; TRBD1 matches at 9 bases. V lost 5 bases to trimming and J lost 9 bases; unmatched junction nucleotides: 12. The CDR3 has 15 residues. Germline V CDR1 and CDR2: SGHDT, YYEEEE. CDR3 in DNA: TGTGCCAGCAGGGAGAGCGGGACAGGGCCCGGTGAGCAGTTCTTC. It translates to CASRESGTGPGEQFF.

The chain combines TRBV3-1 (or the pseudogene TRBV3-2) with TRBJ2-7, with D possibly being TRBD1 (5 bases). Trimming pared 0 bases from V and 5 bases from J, leaving 17 bases between. The germline CDR1 and CDR2 sequences are LGHDT and YNNKEL (reference sequence). CDR3 length: 16 amino acids. CDR3 loop: CASSQDLVQGSNEQYF. CDR3 bases: TGTGCCAGCAGCCAAGATTTGGTGCAGGGTTCCAACGAGCAGTACTTC.

The chain is built from TRBV11-3 and TRBJ1-6, with unresolved D. The CDR3 spans 13 residues. V lost 4 bases and J lost 6, with 7 bases in between. Germline CDR1 is SGHNT and CDR2 is YENEEA. CDR3 nucleotide sequence: TGTGCCAGCAGCTCGATAGTTAATTCACCCCTCCACTTT. Amino acids: CASSSIVNSPLHF.

The chain has TRBV5-5 and TRBJ2-3, with 7 bases matching TRBD1. CDR1 SGHKS and CDR2 YYEKEE come from the germline V gene (reference sequence). CDR3 length: 14 amino acids. V lost 4 bases and J lost 1; bases outside the gene matches: 3. The CDR3 sequence is CASSRQGGTDTQYF. The CDR3 DNA sequence: TGTGCCAGCAGCCGACAGGGAGGCACAGATACGCAGTATTTT.

The chain couples TRBV6-6 to TRBJ2-3, with 10 bases lining up with TRBD2. The CDR3 runs to 16 residues. Unmatched junction bases numbered 4, after V lost 4 bases and J lost 0 bases. Germline V gene data show CDR1 as MNHNY and CDR2 as SVGAGI (reference sequence). The DNA for the CDR3 is TGTGCCAGCAGTTCGCGGACTAGCGGTAGCACAGATACGCAGTATTTT. Its translation is CASSSRTSGSTDTQYF.

The rearrangement uses TRBV2 and TRBJ2-7, with 7 bases matching TRBD1. The CDR3 is made up of 16 amino acids. Looked up from germline, CDR1 is SNHLY and CDR2 is FYNNEI. V dropped 2 bases and J dropped 2; count of bases not matched to a gene: 9. CDR3 residues: CASSEQTGNRPYEQYF. The CDR3 coding sequence is TGTGCCAGCAGTGAACAGACAGGGAATCGCCCCTACGAGCAGTACTTC. Full variable domain (missing parts from reference TRBV2 and TRBJ2-7): EPEVTQTPSHQVTQMGQEVILRCVPISNHLYFYWYRQILGQKVEFLVSFYNNEISEKSEIFDDQFSVERPDGSNFTLKIRSTKLEDSAMYFCASSEQTGNRPYEQYFGPGTRLTVT.